These 29 T cell receptor beta chains were all obtained from the same sample, sequenced in a study of blood T cells in healthy people across ages (dated by TCRdb to between 2014 and 2016). The protocol used for the library was 5' RACE. Sequenced using an Illumina HiSeq 2500. A second 7 to 11 cycle PCR used a sample-barcoded 5' primer and a J-beta primer mix. TCRdb reworked the public reads: Q25 trimming with fastp, MiXCR clone assembly, productive beta chains retained. Here each entry gathers all rows of one CDR3 protein and keeps the most common genes and DNA. The sample has roughly 680,000 distinct CDR3 sequences on record, roughly 49% of them singletons. The ten largest clones capture 25% to 35% of the sample. Sequencing was carried out using blood. The receptor set was obtained from a woman aged 60 to 75 in good health.

V usage is TRBV27 and J usage is TRBJ2-7; TRBD1 matches at 7 bases. With the DNA end fitting TRBJ2-5 better, the J assignment may be wrong. Per the germline V gene, CDR1 is MNHEY and CDR2 is SMNVEV (reference sequence). The CDR3 has 16 residues. The CDR3 region has the DNA TGTGCCAGCAGCCGAGGATACAGGGGCCCGGGAGAGACCCAGTACTTC. Its translation is CASSRGYRGPGETQYF.

About this clonotype: One end of the junction does not line up with germline, which may come from a read error. The chain joins TRBV25-1 to TRBJ1-2; D is uncertain. The length of the CDR3 is 12 residues. Germline V lookup: CDR1 MGHDK, CDR2 SYGVNS. The CDR3 nucleotides read TGTGACAGCAGTGCCGGATTGCTGGGCTACACCTTC. This sequence encodes CDSSAGLLGYTF.

The chain has TRBV2 and TRBJ2-1; D not certain. The length of the CDR3 is 11 residues. V was shortened by 3 bases and J by 15 bases, with 12 bases between the two germline ends. Germline assignment: CDR1 SNHLY and CDR2 FYNNEI. CDR3 in amino acids: CASSEGRPGFF. In DNA form, the CDR3 reads TGTGCCAGCAGTGAGGGCAGGCCGGGGTTCTTC.

The J gene is TRBJ2-1, the V gene TRBV28; D uncertain. CDR1 and CDR2 (germline): MDHEN, SYDVKM. The CDR3 totals 13 residues. The V gene lost 5 bases and the J gene lost 5 bases, with 10 bases spanning the gap. The CDR3 region has the DNA TGTGCCAGCAGTACCACAGAGAACAATGAGCAGTTCTTC. It encodes CASSTTENNEQFF.

This clonotype was seen more than once but under ten times. The chain carries TRBV4-3 and TRBJ2-5, with TRBD2 identical over 11 bases. In germline, CDR1 is LGHNA, CDR2 YSLEER. This CDR3 contains 16 residues. Losses at the gene ends were 0 bases for V and 11 bases for J; bases not matched to a gene: 11. The chain's CDR3 is CASSQDGLAGNNEQYF. DNA for the CDR3: TGCGCCAGCAGCCAAGATGGACTAGCGGGTAACAATGAGCAGTACTTC.

At least ten counts were recorded for this clonotype. The chain joins TRBV10-3 to TRBJ2-7, with 8 nucleotides matching TRBD2. Trimming cost V 6 bases and J 0 bases; bases outside gene matches: 10. CDR1 is ENHRY, CDR2 SYGVKD, per germline. The CDR3 has 16 amino acids. For the CDR3, the DNA is TGTGCCATCAGGGAGCCCATAGCGGGGCACTCCTACGAGCAGTACTTC. Translating it yields CAIREPIAGHSYEQYF.

The chain is built from TRBV20-1 and TRBJ2-7, with D possibly called TRBD1 or TRBD2 (5 bases each). The CDR3 sequence is 14 residues long. Germline V gene sequence: CDR1 DFQATT, CDR2 SNEGSKA (reference sequence). Deletions cut 5 bases from V and 1 base from J, with 15 bases between. Written as DNA, the CDR3 is TGCAGTGCTCCCGGTGGGGGTGGGTCCTACGAGCAGTACTTC. Encoded protein: CSAPGGGGSYEQYF.

This clonotype was detected a few times. The rearrangement uses TRBV9 and TRBJ2-3; TRBD2 might be the D (5 bases). This CDR3 spans 15 amino acids. Germline lookup yields CDR1 SGDLS and CDR2 YYNGEE. V dropped 2 bases and J dropped 1 base, with 11 bases sitting between them. The CDR3 sequence: CASSVASPRTDTQYF. CDR3 coding DNA: TGTGCCAGCAGCGTGGCTAGCCCTCGCACAGATACGCAGTATTTT. The full variable domain, completed using reference TRBV9 and TRBJ2-3, is DSGVTQTPKHLITATGQRVTLRCSPRSGDLSVYWYQQSLDQGLQFLIQYYNGEERAKGNILERFSAQQFPDLHSELNLSSLELGDSALYFCASSVASPRTDTQYFGPGTRLTVL.

The V and J genes are TRBV9 and TRBJ2-5; 8 bases fit TRBD2. Germline loops: CDR1 SGDLS, CDR2 YYNGEE. The CDR3 is 15 amino acids. V gave up 2 bases and J gave up 5 bases; unmatched junction bases: 8. Here the CDR3 DNA reads TGTGCCAGCAGCGTCGGACTGTCGGGGGGGGAGACCCAGTACTTC. It yields the protein CASSVGLSGGETQYF.

This clonotype turned up a few times. The chain uses TRBV20-1 and TRBJ2-7, with 7 bases identical to TRBD1. The closer fit of TRBJ2-4 to the DNA end suggests the J call may be wrong. Germline V gives CDR1 DFQATT, CDR2 SNEGSKA (reference sequence). This CDR3 spans 17 amino acids. Here the CDR3 DNA reads TGCAGTGCTAGCCCCTTCAAGGACAGGCCCGCCGCCAACATTCAGTACTTC. Its protein product is CSASPFKDRPAANIQYF.

As concerns this clonotype: One end of the junction is discordant with germline, which a read error may explain. This sequence joins TRBV2 and TRBJ2-5; possibly TRBD1 or TRBD2 for D (5 bases each). This CDR3 spans 15 amino acids. The germline V gene has CDR1 SNHLY and CDR2 FYNNEI. CDR3 in amino acids: CASSLTGSQRETQYF. For the CDR3, the DNA is TGTGCCAGCAGTCTAACAGGATCCCAGAGGGAGACTCAGTACTTC.

This chain joins TRBV14 and TRBJ1-1; D remains ambiguous. Germline V gives CDR1 SGHDN, CDR2 FVKESK. The CDR3 length is 14 residues. The ends were cut back, 1 base at V and 6 bases at J, with 12 bases in the middle. The CDR3 region is CASSQVRRSSEAFF. CDR3 sequence (DNA): TGTGCCAGCAGCCAAGTCAGGAGAAGTTCTGAAGCTTTCTTT.

V usage is TRBV20-1 and J usage is TRBJ2-5; 7 bases fit TRBD2. The CDR3 has 12 amino acids. From germline, CDR1 is DFQATT and CDR2 SNEGSKA (reference sequence). The V gene end was trimmed by 3 bases and the J gene end by 4 bases; junction bases not matched to a gene: 2. The CDR3 DNA follows: TGCAGTGCTAGTCGCGGGAGAGAGACCCAGTACTTC. Its protein product is CSASRGRETQYF.

The DNA of the CDR3 is TGCGCCAGCAGCATTAGCGGGAGGAAGAATGAGCAGTTCTTC. This gives the protein CASSISGRKNEQFF. The rearrangement joins TRBV5-1 to TRBJ2-1, with 10 bases identical to TRBD2. The CDR3 is 14 amino acids. The germline CDR1 and CDR2 sequences are SGHRS and YFSETQ. J was trimmed by 7 bases and V by 4 bases; bases with no gene match: 5.

This clonotype is deemed medium-sized. The chain uses TRBV29-1 and TRBJ2-5; 8 bases line up with TRBD1. Germline values: CDR1 SQVTM, CDR2 ANQGSEA. The CDR3 extends over 15 amino acids. Losses at the gene ends were 2 bases for V and 0 bases for J; bases not matched to a gene: 5. CDR3 amino acids: CSVEPGQAYQETQYF. As DNA, the CDR3 is TGCAGCGTTGAACCGGGACAGGCGTACCAAGAGACCCAGTACTTC.

This clonotype has more than one count but fewer than ten. This sequence joins TRBV20-1 and TRBJ2-1, with 7 bases fitting TRBD2. This CDR3 has 15 amino acids. V shed 5 bases and J 3 bases; nucleotides not matched to a gene: 10. CDR1 and CDR2 (germline): DFQATT, SNEGSKA (reference sequence). CDR3 nucleotide sequence: TGCAGTGCTTTCCCCCTAGCGGAAAACTACAATGAGCAGTTCTTC. It encodes CSAFPLAENYNEQFF.

This clonotype has a handful of counts. V gene TRBV5-8 combines with J gene TRBJ1-2; D remains ambiguous. The CDR3 consists of 14 residues. Germline assignment: CDR1 SGHTS and CDR2 YDEGEE. V shed 3 bases and J shed 0 bases, with 9 bases lying between them. The CDR3 region is CASSWGGTNYGYTF. CDR3 DNA: TGTGCCAGCAGCTGGGGTGGAACTAACTATGGCTACACCTTC.

This clonotype has just a few counts. The J gene is TRBJ1-1, the V gene TRBV7-2; D call uncertain. Trimming stripped 1 base from V and 1 base from J, with 7 bases between. Germline V gene data show CDR1 as SGHTA and CDR2 as FQGNSA. This CDR3 is 14 amino acids long. The CDR3 spells CASSLVAGNTEAFF. CDR3 nucleotides: TGTGCCAGCAGCTTAGTGGCAGGGAACACTGAAGCTTTCTTT.

This chain connects TRBV7-2 to TRBJ2-1, with D possibly being TRBD1 or TRBD2 (5 bases each). Trimming removed 2 bases at V and 5 bases at J, with 16 bases between. Looked up from germline, CDR1 is SGHTA and CDR2 is FQGNSA. The CDR3 spans 16 residues. CDR3 loop: CASSLPHGTLNNEQFF. The CDR3 bases are TGTGCCAGCAGCTTACCCCACGGGACCCTGAACAATGAGCAGTTCTTC.

V gene TRBV2 combines with J gene TRBJ1-2; D gene uncertain. The CDR3 totals 13 residues. V lost 6 bases and J 4 bases, leaving 12 bases between the germline ends. Germline loops: CDR1 SNHLY, CDR2 FYNNEI. This CDR3 reads CASRTDNLYGYTF. For the CDR3, the DNA is TGTGCCAGCAGAACAGACAACCTCTATGGCTACACCTTC.

V usage is TRBV9 and J usage is TRBJ1-3; no definite D call. Per the germline V gene, CDR1 is SGDLS and CDR2 is YYNGEE. V shed 3 bases and J shed 4 bases, with 11 bases lying between them. The CDR3 contains 14 residues. The CDR3 loop is CASSATLRGNTIYF. CDR3 coding DNA: TGTGCCAGCAGCGCAACTTTAAGAGGAAACACCATATATTTT.

This clonotype occurred once. The rearrangement joins TRBV27 to TRBJ1-1, with no clear D. The CDR3 contains 15 residues. Germline loops: CDR1 MNHEY, CDR2 SMNVEV (reference sequence). Trimming took 3 bases from V and 4 from J, leaving 15 bases between them. DNA for the CDR3: TGTGCCAGCAGTTTTTCCTCCACATCTGGCACTGAAGCTTTCTTT. It specifies CASSFSSTSGTEAFF.

The rearrangement joins TRBV5-1 to TRBJ2-3, with 9 bases identical to TRBD2. After removal of 4 bases from V and 0 bases from J, the junction contained 3 bases not matched to a gene. The length of the CDR3 is 15 residues. From germline, CDR1 is SGHRS and CDR2 YFSETQ. The CDR3 DNA is TGCGCCAGCAGCGATACTAGCGGGAGCACAGATACGCAGTATTTT. Translated, it gives CASSDTSGSTDTQYF.

The chain combines TRBV2 with TRBJ2-3, with 9 bases lining up with TRBD2. The CDR3 consists of 15 residues. J gave up 4 bases and V 6 bases, and 8 bases lay outside the gene matches. CDR1 is SNHLY, CDR2 FYNNEI, per germline. The CDR3 here is CASSEGSGSADTQYF. Here the CDR3 DNA reads TGTGCCAGCAGCGAGGGTAGCGGGAGTGCAGATACGCAGTATTTT. The full variable domain, rest sourced from reference TRBV2 and TRBJ2-3, is EPEVTQTPSHQVTQMGQEVILRCVPISNHLYFYWYRQILGQKVEFLVSFYNNEISEKSEIFDDQFSVERPDGSNFTLKIRSTKLEDSAMYFCASSEGSGSADTQYFGPGTRLTVL.

This clonotype was detected only once. This chain connects TRBV5-4 to TRBJ2-7; the D is unclear. Germline CDR1 is SGHNT and CDR2 is YYREEE (reference sequence). V lost 0 bases, J lost 0 bases, and 7 bases lay in between. The CDR3 extends over 14 amino acids. CDR3 residues: CASSLASISYEQYF. As DNA, the CDR3 is TGTGCCAGCAGCTTGGCGTCGATCTCCTACGAGCAGTACTTC.

Remarks on this clonotype: A read error may account for a junction end that differs from germline. This chain links TRBV28 with TRBJ2-5, with 7 bases that match TRBD1. The J call may be mistaken, given a closer DNA end match to TRBJ2-4. The germline V gene encodes CDR1 MDHEN and CDR2 SYDVKM. CDR3 length: 16 amino acids. For the CDR3, the DNA is TGTGCCAGCAGGTTTCCCGACAGGGTCGGCAAAAGCATTCAGTACTTC. It yields the protein CASRFPDRVGKSIQYF.

J is TRBJ2-7 and V is TRBV20-1; 7 bases match TRBD1. The CDR3 is made up of 14 amino acids. Losses at the gene ends were 0 bases for V and 5 bases for J; bases not matched to a gene: 7. Per germline, CDR1 DFQATT and CDR2 SNEGSKA (reference sequence). CDR3 amino acids: CSARDPSTGNEQYF. For the CDR3, the DNA is TGCAGTGCTAGAGATCCCTCGACAGGGAACGAGCAGTACTTC.

The chain is built from TRBV4-3 and TRBJ2-1; a weak D match, TRBD2 (6 bases). The CDR3 totals 15 residues. V was clipped by 0 bases and J by 7 bases, with 13 bases between them. Per germline, CDR1 LGHNA and CDR2 YSLEER. The CDR3 sequence is CASSQDYGRGNEQFF. The CDR3 DNA follows: TGCGCCAGCAGCCAAGATTACGGGAGAGGGAATGAGCAGTTCTTC.

Concerning this clonotype: Relative to the germline gene, one junction end is altered; a read error may explain this. The gene calls are TRBV9 and TRBJ2-1, with 9 bases that match TRBD2. CDR3 length: 15 amino acids. The germline gives CDR1 SGDLS, CDR2 YYNGEE. The CDR3 DNA reads TGTGCCAGCGGCGTAGGCGGGAGGGCCATGAGTGAGCAGTTCTTC. It translates to CASGVGGRAMSEQFF.